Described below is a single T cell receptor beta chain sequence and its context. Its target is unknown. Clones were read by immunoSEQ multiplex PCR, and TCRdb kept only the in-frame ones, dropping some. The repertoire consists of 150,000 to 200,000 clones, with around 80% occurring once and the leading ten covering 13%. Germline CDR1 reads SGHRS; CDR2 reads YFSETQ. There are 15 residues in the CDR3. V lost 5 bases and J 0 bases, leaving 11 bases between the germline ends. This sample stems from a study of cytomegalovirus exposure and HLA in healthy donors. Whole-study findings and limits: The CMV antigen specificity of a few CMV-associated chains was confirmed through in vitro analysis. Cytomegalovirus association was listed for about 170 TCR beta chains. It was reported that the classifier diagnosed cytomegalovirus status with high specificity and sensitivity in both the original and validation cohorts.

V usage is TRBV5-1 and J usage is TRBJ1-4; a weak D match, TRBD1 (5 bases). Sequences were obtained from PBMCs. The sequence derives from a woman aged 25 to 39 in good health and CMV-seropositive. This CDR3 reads CASSRTGSTNEKLFF. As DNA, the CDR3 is TGCGCCAGCAGTCGCACAGGCTCAACTAATGAAAAACTGTTTTTT.